This is a list of T cell receptor beta chains from one sample in a study of blood T cell repertoires in COVID-19. Repertoires were generated with immunoSEQ multiplex PCR, while TCRdb's copy carries only in-frame clones and drops some. This sample has hundreds of thousands of clones; around 88% occur once, and the top ten carry around 12%. Sample: peripheral blood. The source of these receptors is a woman in her forties or fifties with COVID-19, enrolled during active disease. Each CDR3 is given with its conserved first and last residue. Not every row has a clone size; where given, it reads once, few, many or a size class.

>15|TRBV10-2|TRBJ2-1|-
CASSALEAGGAEQFF
>13|TRBV30|TRBJ1-3|-
CAWSSQYGNTIYF
>13|TRBV30|TRBJ2-1|-
CAWSGNPEDVQFF
>13|TRBV3-1/TRBV3-2|TRBJ1-4|-
CASSQGRVEKLFF
>11|TRBV7-9|TRBJ1-4|-
CATNLAGDLFF
>15|TRBV9|TRBJ1-1|-
CASSPEEGWSTEAFF
>14|TRBV27|TRBJ2-7|-
CASRRQGLYYEQYF
>13|TRBV27|TRBJ1-1|-
CASTLTQGSEAFF
>15|TRBV3-1/TRBV3-2|TRBJ1-6|-
CASSHHRRYGSPLHF
>12|TRBV24-1|TRBJ2-1|-
CATSDPIAGQFF
>13|TRBV30|TRBJ2-5|once
CAWKLGGRKTQYF
>16|TRBV4-1|TRBJ1-6|-
CASSSEGPQGGSPLHF
>15|TRBV14|TRBJ1-5|-
CASSQVRLELQPQHF
>16|TRBV19|TRBJ1-5|-
CASSTTGGASNQPQHF
>17|TRBV9|TRBJ1-2|-
CASSGGQGAIFNYGYTF
>14|TRBV2|TRBJ1-6|-
CASSEVRGDSPLHF
>14|TRBV2|TRBJ2-3|-
CASSRDRGTDTQYF
>15|TRBV19|TRBJ1-4|-
CASSPGLATNEKLFF
>11|TRBV20-1|TRBJ1-2|-
CSARAGDGYTF
>17|TRBV19|TRBJ1-2|-
CASSPGTGEYFNYGYTF
>10|TRBV20-1|TRBJ1-2|-
CSAGEAGYTF
>16|TRBV24-1|TRBJ1-4|-
CATSDGNRARNEKLFF
>16|TRBV30|TRBJ1-2|-
CAWRGDSLLANYGYTF
>12|TRBV28|TRBJ1-1|-
CASILANTEAFF
>16|TRBV5-5|TRBJ2-7|-
CASSRTSGGETYEQYF
>17|TRBV5-4|TRBJ2-5|-
CASSFRLQGWHQETQYF
>11|TRBV28|TRBJ1-1|-
CASKDRGTAFF
>12|TRBV28|TRBJ1-1|-
CASSFDLSGAFF
>15|TRBV30|TRBJ2-5|-
CAWSPTGTTGETQYF
>13|TRBV19|TRBJ1-5|few
CASSMTRYQPQHF
>13|TRBV5-1|TRBJ2-2|-
CATRDRDTGELFF
>15|TRBV10-1|TRBJ1-2|-
CASSESRDSLYGYTF
>14|TRBV6-1|TRBJ2-5|-
CASSEGWAGETQYF
>15|TRBV7-3|TRBJ2-1|-
CASSRDRGRHNEQFF
>14|TRBV6-5|TRBJ1-1|-
CASTDLGGGTEAFF
>17|TRBV21-1|TRBJ2-7|-
CASSPPPRGRGTYEQYF
>15|TRBV25-1|TRBJ2-6|-
CASSQQGTGANVLTF
>14|TRBV5-5|TRBJ2-1|-
CASSLGQVYNEQFF
>16|TRBV5-4|TRBJ1-2|few
CASRGAGTAFSYGYTF
>16|TRBV28|TRBJ1-6|many
CASRPLGGAGYSPLHF
>15|TRBV10-1|TRBJ2-7|-
CASSEAASGVYEQYF
>16|TRBV3-1/TRBV3-2|TRBJ1-2|-
CASSQRPGDRGYGYTF
>13|TRBV12-5|TRBJ1-1|-
CASGPERYTEAFF
>11|TRBV2|TRBJ2-5|-
CASSERETQYF
>13|TRBV19|TRBJ1-2|-
CASSIPGFYGYTF
>14|TRBV5-4|TRBJ1-3|few
CASSLAGRGNTIYF
>15|TRBV6-5|TRBJ1-5|-
CASGGRGTGNQPQHF
>13|TRBV27|TRBJ1-2|-
CASSPRGNYGYTF
>13|TRBV9|TRBJ2-7|once
CASSVDQGYEQYF
>16|TRBV5-1|TRBJ2-1|-
CASSLERGGSYNEQFF
>12|TRBV30|TRBJ1-1|-
CAWGAFLTEAFF
>16|TRBV25-1|TRBJ1-3|once
CASSPPGSTSGNTIYF
>16|TRBV6-5|TRBJ2-7|-
CASSYSGLRGGGEQYF
>14|TRBV3-1/TRBV3-2|TRBJ2-7|-
CASSHRDSALEQYF